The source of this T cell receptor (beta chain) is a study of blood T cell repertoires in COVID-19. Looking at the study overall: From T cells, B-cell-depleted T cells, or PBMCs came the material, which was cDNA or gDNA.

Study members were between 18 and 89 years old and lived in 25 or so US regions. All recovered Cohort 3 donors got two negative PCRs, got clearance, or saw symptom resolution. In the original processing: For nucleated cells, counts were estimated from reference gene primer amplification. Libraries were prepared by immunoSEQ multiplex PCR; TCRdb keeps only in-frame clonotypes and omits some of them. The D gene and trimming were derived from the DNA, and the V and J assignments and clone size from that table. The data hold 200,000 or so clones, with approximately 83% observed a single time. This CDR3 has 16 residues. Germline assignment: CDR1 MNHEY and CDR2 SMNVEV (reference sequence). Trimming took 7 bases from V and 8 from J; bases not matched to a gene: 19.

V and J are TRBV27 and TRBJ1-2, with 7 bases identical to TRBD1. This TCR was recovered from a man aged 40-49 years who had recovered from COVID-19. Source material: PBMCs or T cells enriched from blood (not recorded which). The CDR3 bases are TGTGCCAGCACCAAAATAGGGGGCACAACATCGGGAGGCTACACCTTC. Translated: CASTKIGGTTSGGYTF.